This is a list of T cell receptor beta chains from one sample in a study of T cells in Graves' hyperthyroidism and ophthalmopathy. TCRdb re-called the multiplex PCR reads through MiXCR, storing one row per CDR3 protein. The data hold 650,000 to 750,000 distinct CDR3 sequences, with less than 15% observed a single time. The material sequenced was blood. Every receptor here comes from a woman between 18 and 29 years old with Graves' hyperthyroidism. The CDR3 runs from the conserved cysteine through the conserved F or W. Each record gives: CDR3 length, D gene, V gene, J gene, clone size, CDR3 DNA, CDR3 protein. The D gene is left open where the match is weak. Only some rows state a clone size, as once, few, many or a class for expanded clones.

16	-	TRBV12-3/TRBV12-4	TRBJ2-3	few	TGTGCCAGCAGTTTAGCGATTGCGGGGAGCACAGATACGCAGTATTTT	CASSLAIAGSTDTQYF
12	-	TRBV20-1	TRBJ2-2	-	TGCAGTGCTAGACTAGTCTCCGGGGAGCTGTTTTTT	CSARLVSGELFF
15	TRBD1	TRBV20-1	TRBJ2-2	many	TGCAGTGCCAGCCGACGGGACAGGGCTCCCGGGGAGCTGTTTTTT	CSASRRDRAPGELFF
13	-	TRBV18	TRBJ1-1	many	TGTGCCAGCTCACTGTCCGAGAACACTGAAGCTTTCTTT	CASSLSENTEAFF
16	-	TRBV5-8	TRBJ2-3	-	TGTGCCAGCAGCTTGGGGCCAGCGGCTAGCACAGATACGCAGTATTTT	CASSLGPAASTDTQYF
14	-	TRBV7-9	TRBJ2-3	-	TGTGCCAGCAGCTCCGGGTCGTTCACAGATACGCAGTATTTT	CASSSGSFTDTQYF
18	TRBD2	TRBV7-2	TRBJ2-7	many	TGTGCCAGCAGCTTAGGAGGTGGGCTAACTAGCGGGAGCCCCGAGCAGTACTTC	CASSLGGGLTSGSPEQYF
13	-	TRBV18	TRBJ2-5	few	TGTGCCAGCTCACCAGGGACGCTAGAGGCCCAGTACTTC	CASSPGTLEAQYF
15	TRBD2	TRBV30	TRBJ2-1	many	TGTGCCTGGGAGAAGACTAGCGCTAGTTATAGGGAGCAGTTCTTC	CAWEKTSASYREQFF
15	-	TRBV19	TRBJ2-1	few	TGTGCCAGTAGTGTAATTTTAACAGTATACAATGAGCAGTTCTTC	CASSVILTVYNEQFF
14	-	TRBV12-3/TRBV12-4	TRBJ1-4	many	TGTGCCAGCAGCCGACAGGTCCTCAATGAAAAACTGTTTTTT	CASSRQVLNEKLFF
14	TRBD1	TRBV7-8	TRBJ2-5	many	TGTGCCAGCAGCAACCGGACAGGGAGAGAGACCCAGTACTTC	CASSNRTGRETQYF
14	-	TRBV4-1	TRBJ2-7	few	TGCGCCAGCAGCCAAGTGGCAGGAACCTACGAGCAGTACTTC	CASSQVAGTYEQYF
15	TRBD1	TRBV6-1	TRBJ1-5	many	TGTGCCAGCAGTGCGCGACAGGGGCGCAATCAGCCCCAGCATTTT	CASSARQGRNQPQHF
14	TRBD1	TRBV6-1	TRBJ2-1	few	TGTGCCAGCCCCGGACAGGGATGGTGGGGTGAGCAGTTCTTC	CASPGQGWWGEQFF
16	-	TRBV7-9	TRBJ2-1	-	TGTGCCAGCAGCCTCCCAGGGGCAGTGTACTACAATGAGCAGTTCTTC	CASSLPGAVYYNEQFF
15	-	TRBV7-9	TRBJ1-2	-	TGTGCCAGCAGCCCCAGGGCGGGGAAAGGGTTTGGCTACACCTTC	CASSPRAGKGFGYTF
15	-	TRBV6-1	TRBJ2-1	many	TGTGCCAGCAGTTACTATCGGAAGGGGGGCAATGAGCAGTTCTTC	CASSYYRKGGNEQFF
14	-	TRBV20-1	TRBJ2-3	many	TGCAGTGCTCCTAGTCTATCCCCCACAGATACGCAGTATTTT	CSAPSLSPTDTQYF
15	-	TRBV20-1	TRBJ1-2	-	TGCAGTGCTAGAGATTATCGTATGGGACACTATGGCTACACCTTC	CSARDYRMGHYGYTF
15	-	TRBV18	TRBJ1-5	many	TGTGCCAGCTCACCAACAGGGCTTGATTATCAGCCCCAGCATTTT	CASSPTGLDYQPQHF
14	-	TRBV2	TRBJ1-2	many	TGTGCCAGCAGTGAATTCGAGTTCTCGGCTGGCTACACCTTC	CASSEFEFSAGYTF
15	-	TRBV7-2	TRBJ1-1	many	TGTGCCAGCAGCTACGACAGCCTGGGGAACACTGAAGCTTTCTTT	CASSYDSLGNTEAFF
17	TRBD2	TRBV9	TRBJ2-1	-	TGTGCCAGCAGCATGCCTCGGGAGGGAGGGTCCTACAATGAGCAGTTCTTC	CASSMPREGGSYNEQFF
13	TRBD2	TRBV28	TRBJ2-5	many	TGTGCCAGCACCATCACGGCGGGGGACACCCAGTACTTC	CASTITAGDTQYF
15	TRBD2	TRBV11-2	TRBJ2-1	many	TGTGCCAGCAGCTTAGAAATTAGCGGGGGGCATGAGCAGTTCTTC	CASSLEISGGHEQFF
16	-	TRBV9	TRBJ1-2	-	TGTGCCAGCAGCGTAGGAAAGAGGGCAGCCGATTATGGCTACACCTTC	CASSVGKRAADYGYTF
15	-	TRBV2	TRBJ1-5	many	TGTGCCAGCACCGTGGGTTCCGGGCCTAATCAGCCCCAGCATTTT	CASTVGSGPNQPQHF
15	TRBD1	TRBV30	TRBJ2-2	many	TGTGCCTGGAAGGGACAGCGGATTTCAACCGGGGAGCTGTTTTTT	CAWKGQRISTGELFF
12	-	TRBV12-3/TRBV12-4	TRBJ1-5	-	TGTGCCAGCAGGAGCTACAATCAGCCCCAGCATTTT	CASRSYNQPQHF
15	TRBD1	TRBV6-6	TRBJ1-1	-	TGTGCCAGCAGTTACATCGGGACAGGGTGGACTGAAGCTTTCTTT	CASSYIGTGWTEAFF
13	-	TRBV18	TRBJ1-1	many	TGTGCCAGCTACACAGGGTGGAGCACTGAAGCTTTCTTT	CASYTGWSTEAFF
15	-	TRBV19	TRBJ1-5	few	TGTGCCAGTAGTCGGCGACTGACTAGCAATCAGCCCCAGCATTTT	CASSRRLTSNQPQHF
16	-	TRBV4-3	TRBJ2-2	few	TGCGCCAGCAGCCACTCGGGTGACAGCTACACCGGGGAGCTGTTTTTT	CASSHSGDSYTGELFF
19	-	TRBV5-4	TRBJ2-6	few	TGTGCCAGCAGCTTCCTTAGTAGGCACCTTCACTCTGGGGCCAACGTCCTGACTTTC	CASSFLSRHLHSGANVLTF
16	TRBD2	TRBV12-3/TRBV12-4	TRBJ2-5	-	TGTGCCAGCAGTTTGGGACTAGCGGACCTCCGAGAGACCCAGTACTTC	CASSLGLADLRETQYF
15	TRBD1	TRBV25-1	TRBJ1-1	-	TGTGCCAGCAGTGTACCGCCAGGGGGCTACACTGAAGCTTTCTTT	CASSVPPGGYTEAFF
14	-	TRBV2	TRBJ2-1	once	TGTGCCAGCTGGCAATACACCCTATACAATGAGCAGTTCTTC	CASWQYTLYNEQFF
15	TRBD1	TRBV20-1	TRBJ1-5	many	TGCAGTGCTAGGCGGGACAGGGAATCGGGTCAGCCCCAGCATTTT	CSARRDRESGQPQHF
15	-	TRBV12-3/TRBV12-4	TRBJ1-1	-	TGTGCCAGCAGTTTAAGGTCTCCTGAGAGGACTGAAGCTTTCTTT	CASSLRSPERTEAFF
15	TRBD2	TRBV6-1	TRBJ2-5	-	TGTGCCAGCAGTCCGGGACTAGCGGTGGAAGAGACCCAGTACTTC	CASSPGLAVEETQYF
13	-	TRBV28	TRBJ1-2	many	TGTGCCAGCAGTTCGGACAGAACTATTGGCTACACCTTC	CASSSDRTIGYTF
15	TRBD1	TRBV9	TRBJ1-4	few	TGTGCCAGCAGCGTGGCCGGGACAGGGATGGAAAAACTGTTTTTT	CASSVAGTGMEKLFF
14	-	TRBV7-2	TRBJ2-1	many	TGTGCCAGCAGCTCTTACGGGATTCGGAATGAGCAGTTCTTC	CASSSYGIRNEQFF
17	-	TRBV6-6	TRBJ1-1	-	TGTGCCAGCAGTTACTCGGGGATGGGGGGGGCAAACACTGAAGCTTTCTTT	CASSYSGMGGANTEAFF
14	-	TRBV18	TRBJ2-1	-	TGTGCCAGCTCACCTCGGGCCGATTCGGCCAATCCATTCTTC	CASSPRADSANPFF
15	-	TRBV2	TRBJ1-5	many	TGTGCCAGCAGTGGAAATCTTGGTGGCAATCAGCCCCAGCATTTT	CASSGNLGGNQPQHF
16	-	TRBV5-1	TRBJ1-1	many	TGCGCCAGCAGAGAGCGATTAATGAGGGCGAACACTGAAGCTTTCTTT	CASRERLMRANTEAFF
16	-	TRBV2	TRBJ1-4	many	TGTGCCAGCAGTGAATCCCCGGATCCCCGGTATGAAAAACTGTTTTTT	CASSESPDPRYEKLFF
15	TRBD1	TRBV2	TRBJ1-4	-	TGTGCCAGCAGTGAACGGGGACAGGGTTTGCGGAAACTGTTTTTT	CASSERGQGLRKLFF